This T cell receptor (beta chain) was sequenced during a study of blood T cell repertoires in COVID-19 (dated by TCRdb to 2020 to 2022). With regard to the full study: Collaborator samples came from the United States, Italy and Spain and covered acute and convalescent phases of COVID-19. The prospective study material was composed of cDNA or gDNA derived from T cells, B-cell-depleted T cells, or PBMCs. Deeply sampled blood TCRbeta repertoires from subjects exposed to, actively infected with, or recovered from COVID-19 were included in the dataset. A freely available public database, intended as a resource for researchers studying the immune response to SARS-CoV-2, is where the repertoires were released. Samples came from the ongoing ImmuneRACE study (first 160 participants) plus 1,254 subjects from 6 global collaborators. A de-identified subject ID, COVID-19 status, age in years and sex were almost always included in the sample metadata. HLA class I and class II types, where available, came from metadata supplied by the sample provider rather than from assay-based typing.

For this clone: Which antigen it targets is not known. The sample holds no much larger clone one base away, and base qualities are not on file.

Beyond this particular receptor, the publication reports: The quantity of clinical and demographic metadata differed by source and by participant and was supplied without curation.

TCRbeta CDR3 regions were amplified from genomic DNA by means of the immunoSEQ Assay, a bias-controlled multiplex PCR. The original methods were these. Within the assay, amplification of reference gene primers was used to estimate how many nucleated cells each sample contained. To quantify the absolute abundance of each unique TCRbeta CDR3 rearrangement, sequence reads were collapsed and filtered. For each sample, productive Simpson clonality was calculated by taking the square root of Simpson's diversity index across productive rearrangements. The source is immuneACCESS, and TCRdb retained only in-frame sequences with V and J called. Part of the clones is not carried over; for the studies checked, unresolved V genes explain less than half of this, and the remainder is unexplained. D and trimming come from the DNA, and the V and J calls and clone size come from that table. The sample data list approximately 260,000 clones, and 83% of these were observed just once. The leading ten clones occupy less than 6% of the sample.

A second Seattle source provided samples from volunteer blood donors who had recovered from COVID-19. The collaborating institutions used their own protocols to collect whole blood in K2EDTA tubes. For TCRbeta analysis, collaborator samples were shipped as frozen whole blood, as isolated PBMCs, or as DNA extracted from either sample type. This TCR was sampled from a man in his 60s who had recovered from COVID-19. The material sequenced was peripheral blood.

The CDR3 here reads CASSLPPGRGVSNYGYTF. DNA sequence: TGTGCCAGCAGCTTACCCCCCGGCAGGGGAGTGTCAAACTATGGCTACACCTTC. The rearrangement combines TRBV7-9 with TRBJ1-2; tentative D gene TRBD1, with 6 bases matching. The germline V gene (reference sequence) supplies CDR1 SEHNR and CDR2 FQNEAQ. V drops 2 bases and J drops 2 bases, leaving 21 bases in between. The CDR3 numbers 18 residues from cysteine through phenylalanine. The CDR3 DNA has 54 bases and is translated from base 1. With the portions outside the CDR3 filled from the reference TRBV7-9 and TRBJ1-2 genes, the complete variable region becomes DTGVSQNPRHKITKRGQNVTFRCDPISEHNRLYWYRQTLGQGPEFLTYFQNEAQLEKSRLLSDRFSAERPKGSFSTLEIQRTEQGDSAMYLCASSLPPGRGVSNYGYTFGSGTRLTVV.